Below are 24 T cell receptor beta chains sequenced from a single sample in a study of T-cell memory formation after mild COVID-19. Via MiXCR, TCRdb re-called the 5' RACE reads, giving one row per CDR3 protein. The data hold about 39,000 distinct CDR3 sequences, with about 6.1% observed a single time. Sequences were obtained from PBMCs or a T cell subset sorted from them (not recorded which). The source is an adult who had mild COVID-19 (a few samples of this study predate the infection). Cell type and time point are not known.

This clonotype was picked up a small number of times. The rearrangement joins TRBV7-9 to TRBJ2-1; TRBD2 matches at 14 bases. Germline V gene data show CDR1 as SEHNR and CDR2 as FQNEAQ (reference sequence). The CDR3 runs to 15 residues. Germline trimming cut 5 bases from V and 6 bases from J; bases unmatched to any gene: 3. CDR3: CASSGTSGGINEQFF. As DNA, the CDR3 is TGTGCCAGCAGCGGGACTAGCGGGGGCATCAATGAGCAGTTCTTC.

This clonotype was recorded many times. V is TRBV15 and J is TRBJ2-1; D remains unclear. V shed 0 bases and J shed 2 bases, with 11 bases lying between them. The CDR3 extends over 16 amino acids. Per the germline V gene, CDR1 is LNHNV and CDR2 is YYDKDF (reference sequence). CDR3 nucleotides: TGTGCCACCAGCAGAGACCCCCCGACACCCTACAATGAGCAGTTCTTC. Its translation is CATSRDPPTPYNEQFF. Combining the CDR3 with reference TRBV15 and TRBJ2-1 gives the whole variable domain DAMVIQNPRYQVTQFGKPVTLSCSQTLNHNVMYWYQQKSSQAPKLLFHYYDKDFNNEADTPDNFQSRRPNTSFCFLDIRSPGLGDTAMYLCATSRDPPTPYNEQFFGPGTRLTVL.

This clonotype has ten or more counts. The chain recombines TRBV29-1 with TRBJ2-1; possibly TRBD1 for D (5 bases). V gave up 6 bases and J gave up 6 bases, with 9 bases separating them. Germline V lookup: CDR1 SQVTM, CDR2 ANQGSEA. This CDR3 region has 11 residues. CDR3 amino acids: CSVPRVNEQFF. As DNA, the CDR3 is TGCAGCGTGCCCAGGGTCAATGAGCAGTTCTTC.

This chain connects TRBV6-5 to TRBJ1-1; D uncertain. From germline, CDR1 is MNHEY and CDR2 SVGAGI. This CDR3 has 11 residues. Trimming stripped 6 bases from V and 2 bases from J, with 4 bases between. CDR3 sequence reads: CASRVNTEAFF. The CDR3 nucleotides read TGTGCCAGCAGGGTTAACACTGAAGCTTTCTTT.

The table lists this clonotype with a few counts. The V call is TRBV2, the J call TRBJ1-4; TRBD1 might be the D (5 bases). V gave up 3 bases and J gave up 8 bases, with 13 bases separating them. Per germline, CDR1 SNHLY and CDR2 FYNNEI. This CDR3 region has 14 residues. The CDR3 nucleotides read TGTGCCAGCAGTGACAGGGCTTTTGGAGAAAAACTGTTTTTT. Residues: CASSDRAFGEKLFF.

This chain links TRBV5-4 with TRBJ2-7; D not certain. The CDR3 is made up of 12 amino acids. Germline loops: CDR1 SGHNT, CDR2 YYREEE (reference sequence). Trimming cost V 3 bases and J 6 bases, with 10 bases left between them. CDR3 in amino acids: CASSSSFGEQYF. In DNA, the CDR3 is TGTGCCAGCAGCTCATCCTTTGGCGAGCAGTACTTC.

In this sample, this clonotype turned up many times. The chain recombines TRBV25-1 with TRBJ2-7; tentative D call: TRBD1 (5 bases). Germline values: CDR1 MGHDK, CDR2 SYGVNS. CDR3 length equals 13 residues. V lost 1 base to trimming and J lost 4 bases, with 8 bases between them. The CDR3 region is CASSEWQGYEQYF. The DNA of the CDR3 is TGTGCCAGCAGTGAATGGCAGGGTTACGAGCAGTACTTC.

This clonotype appeared a few times. This sequence joins TRBV2 and TRBJ2-2, with a weak D call TRBD2 (6 bases). The CDR3 spans 15 residues. Trimming cost V 8 bases and J 3 bases, with 16 bases left between them. CDR1 is SNHLY, CDR2 FYNNEI, per germline. CDR3 DNA: TGTGCCAGCGTAGTGGGACTTTCATACACCGGGGAGCTGTTTTTT. This encodes CASVVGLSYTGELFF.

This clonotype was picked up many times. The genes are TRBV4-1 and TRBJ2-7, with D tentatively TRBD1 or TRBD2 (5 bases each). Trimming left V 4 bases short and J 5 bases short, with 15 bases between. The CDR3 is 14 residues long. CDR1 and CDR2 (germline): MGHRA, YSYEKL. The CDR3 reads CASSRPGTRDEQYF. The CDR3 DNA sequence: TGCGCCAGCAGCCGCCCCGGGACGAGGGACGAGCAGTACTTC.

In its sample, this clonotype was seen many times. The chain links TRBV29-1 to TRBJ1-4, with TRBD1 matching over 9 bases. Losses at the gene ends were 7 bases for V and 8 bases for J; bases not matched to a gene: 8. This CDR3 contains 13 residues. CDR1 and CDR2 from the germline V gene are SQVTM and ANQGSEA. As DNA, the CDR3 is TGCAGCGCTCAGACAGGGACAGGGGAAAAACTGTTTTTT. Protein: CSAQTGTGEKLFF.

The V call is TRBV9, the J call TRBJ1-2; D is uncertain. Trimming took off 0 bases at V and 6 bases at J, with 12 bases between the two ends. The CDR3 consists of 14 residues. Looked up from germline, CDR1 is SGDLS and CDR2 is YYNGEE. The CDR3 here is CASSVESTGNGYTF. Here the CDR3 DNA reads TGTGCCAGCAGCGTAGAGTCCACTGGTAATGGCTACACCTTC.

The V gene is TRBV20-1, the J gene TRBJ1-3, with 7 bases that match TRBD1. The CDR3 consists of 14 residues. V was pared by 5 bases and J by 2 bases, with 6 bases of the junction left unmatched. The V gene's germline CDR1 is DFQATT and CDR2 SNEGSKA (reference sequence). The DNA for the CDR3 is TGCAGTGCTGAACGACAGGGAGCTGGAAACACCATATATTTT. Translation gives CSAERQGAGNTIYF.

Points on this clonotype: The junction shows a germline mismatch at one end, possibly a read error. The chain employs TRBV6-2 or TRBV6-3 and TRBJ2-7; TRBD2 matches at 7 bases. The germline V gene encodes CDR1 MNHEY and CDR2 SVGEGT. CDR3 size: 13 residues. This chain's CDR3 is CASSYSGGLFAHF. DNA of the CDR3: TGTGCCAGCAGTTACTCGGGAGGGTTGTTTGCACACTTC.

As regards this clonotype: A much more abundant neighbour one base away suggests this may be a read error. The chain joins TRBV6-5 to TRBJ2-4; a possible D gene is TRBD1 (5 bases). Germline CDR1 MNHEY, CDR2 SVGAGI. The CDR3 is 13 amino acids. CDR3 protein: CSSKALRENIQYF. The CDR3, as DNA: TGTTCCAGCAAGGCCCTCAGGGAAAACATTCAGTACTTC.

The chain employs TRBV30 and TRBJ1-5; no definite D call. This CDR3 has 14 residues. V was clipped by 1 base and J by 0 bases, with 7 bases between them. Germline CDR1 reads GTSNPN; CDR2 reads SVGIG (reference sequence). The CDR3 DNA sequence: TGTGCCTGGAGTGCGGTAAATAGCAATCAGCCCCAGCATTTT. Translating gives CAWSAVNSNQPQHF.

This clonotype has a count of ten or more. The chain combines TRBV5-1 with TRBJ2-5; D possibly corresponds to TRBD1 (6 bases). The CDR3 sequence is 15 residues long. The germline CDR1 and CDR2 sequences are SGHRS and YFSETQ. With 2 bases removed from V and 5 bases from J, the gap between germline ends came to 16 bases. In nucleotides, the CDR3 is TGCGCCAGCAGCTTCAGGGGCAGGGGAGCCGAGACCCAGTACTTC. Its protein product is CASSFRGRGAETQYF.

Points on this clonotype: A much bigger clone sits one base away, suggesting this may be a read error. The V call is TRBV5-1, the J call TRBJ1-5; D perhaps matches TRBD1 (6 bases). The germline gives CDR1 SGHRS, CDR2 YFSETQ. The CDR3 has 15 amino acids. CDR3 coding DNA: TGCGCCAGCAGCCCGGCGGGACAAATCAATCAGCACCAGCATTTT. Protein sequence: CASSPAGQINQHQHF.

This clonotype was counted at least ten times. The chain is built from TRBV20-1 and TRBJ1-1; D unclear. The germline V gene has CDR1 DFQATT and CDR2 SNEGSKA (reference sequence). Between the trimmed V and J ends, which lost 0 bases and 0 bases, there was a span of 8 bases. CDR3 length equals 14 residues. The CDR3 nucleotides read TGCAGTGCTAGAGACTCTTCTTTGAACACTGAAGCTTTCTTT. This gives the protein CSARDSSLNTEAFF.

This clonotype turned up a few times. V is TRBV3-1 and J is TRBJ2-7; TRBD2 is a possible D gene (6 bases). Germline CDR1 LGHDT, CDR2 YNNKEL (reference sequence). The CDR3 is 15 amino acids. V dropped 4 bases and J dropped 0 bases, with 13 bases sitting between them. CDR3: CASSRGGGDSYEQYF. The CDR3 DNA follows: TGTGCCAGCAGCCGCGGAGGAGGGGACTCCTACGAGCAGTACTTC.

There are many counts of this clonotype. This rearrangement joins TRBV3-1 to TRBJ2-7; the D is unclear. Germline values: CDR1 LGHDT, CDR2 YNNKEL (reference sequence). With 1 base removed from V and 0 bases from J, the gap between germline ends came to 16 bases. This CDR3 contains 17 residues. This chain's CDR3 is CASSQAPERSSSYEQYF. As DNA, the CDR3 is TGTGCCAGCAGCCAAGCCCCCGAGAGGTCCTCCTCCTACGAGCAGTACTTC.

This clonotype was recorded many times. This rearrangement joins TRBV7-9 to TRBJ1-6; 8 bases fit TRBD1. Unmatched junction bases numbered 13, after V lost 4 bases and J lost 5 bases. This CDR3 has 18 amino acids. Per germline, CDR1 SEHNR and CDR2 FQNEAQ (reference sequence). The CDR3 region is CASSSGFDRGPHNSPLHF. CDR3 nucleotides: TGTGCCAGCAGCTCCGGGTTCGACAGGGGCCCCCATAATTCACCCCTCCACTTT. Combining the CDR3 with reference TRBV7-9 and TRBJ1-6 gives the whole variable domain DTGVSQNPRHKITKRGQNVTFRCDPISEHNRLYWYRQTLGQGPEFLTYFQNEAQLEKSRLLSDRFSAERPKGSFSTLEIQRTEQGDSAMYLCASSSGFDRGPHNSPLHFGNGTRLTVT.

This clonotype came up many times. The chain is built from TRBV18 and TRBJ2-5; D is unclear. V dropped 6 bases and J dropped 1 base, with 9 bases sitting between them. The germline gives CDR1 KGHSH, CDR2 LQKENI. CDR3 length: 13 amino acids. Here the CDR3 DNA reads TGTGCCAGCTCCCTGACTCTCCAAGAGACCCAGTACTTC. Translated, it gives CASSLTLQETQYF.

The sample holds many counts of this clonotype. This sequence joins TRBV5-5 and TRBJ1-1, with D unresolved. The V gene's germline CDR1 is SGHKS and CDR2 YYEKEE (reference sequence). Trimming pared 5 bases from V and 2 bases from J, leaving 13 bases between. The CDR3 length is 14 residues. Here the CDR3 DNA reads TGTGCCAGCAGATTTGACATGGGAAACACTGAAGCTTTCTTT. Protein product: CASRFDMGNTEAFF.

This clonotype was counted ten times or more. The rearrangement links TRBV18 to TRBJ2-5; no definite D call. CDR1 KGHSH and CDR2 LQKENI come from the germline V gene. The CDR3 length is 14 residues. Trimming stripped 1 base from V and 1 base from J, with 7 bases between. The CDR3 loop reads CASSPQSSQETQYF. The CDR3 nucleotides read TGTGCCAGCTCACCACAAAGTTCCCAAGAGACCCAGTACTTC.